The 27 T cell receptor beta chains given below trace back to one sample, sequenced in a study of early T cells in non-severe SARS-CoV-2 infection. Via MiXCR, TCRdb re-called the 5' RACE reads, giving one row per CDR3 protein. This sample yields about 60,000 distinct CDR3 sequences, of which approximately 9.2% are seen a single time; approximately 3% belongs to the top ten. What was sequenced was whole blood. These receptors were collected from an adult who was a healthcare worker with PCR-confirmed SARS-CoV-2 infection or an uninfected control (not recorded which).

This clonotype was seen ten or more times. The chain recombines TRBV9 with TRBJ2-3, with 7 nucleotides matching TRBD2. Germline CDR1 SGDLS, CDR2 YYNGEE. This CDR3 has 14 residues. J was trimmed by 4 bases and V by 4 bases; bases with no gene match: 6. The CDR3 coding sequence is TGTGCCAGCAGCCCTGGGGGGGGAGCAGATACGCAGTATTTT. It translates to CASSPGGGADTQYF.

This clonotype was detected a few times. This rearrangement joins TRBV14 to TRBJ2-5; D is perhaps TRBD2 (6 bases). This CDR3 is 15 amino acids long. CDR1 and CDR2 (germline): SGHDN, FVKESK. The V and J ends lost 1 base and 4 bases respectively, with 13 bases between them. CDR3 coding DNA: TGTGCCAGCAGCCAAGGGGACTCCCATGGAGAGACCCAGTACTTC. The encoded protein is CASSQGDSHGETQYF.

This clonotype was observed a handful of times. V usage is TRBV20-1 and J usage is TRBJ1-1, with D possibly TRBD1 on 5 matching bases. The ends were cut back, 3 bases at V and 2 bases at J, with 10 bases in the middle. The CDR3 has 13 residues. Germline V lookup: CDR1 DFQATT, CDR2 SNEGSKA (reference sequence). The CDR3 spells CSASFGGNTEAFF. The CDR3 nucleotides are TGCAGTGCTAGTTTCGGGGGAAACACTGAAGCTTTCTTT.

Ten or more counts support this clonotype. The chain recombines TRBV19 with TRBJ2-1; D remains unclear. Germline V CDR1 and CDR2: LNHDA, SQIVND (reference sequence). This CDR3 is built from 13 residues. V was shortened by 1 base and J by 10 bases, with 11 bases between the two germline ends. This CDR3 is CASSIVGFGEQFF. In nucleotides, the CDR3 is TGTGCCAGTAGTATAGTGGGATTCGGAGAGCAGTTCTTC.

This clonotype was counted a few times. This chain links TRBV4-3 with TRBJ2-3, with TRBD1 identical over 8 bases. The CDR3 spans 17 residues. V lost 3 bases to trimming and J lost 3 bases; unmatched junction nucleotides: 11. Germline CDR1 is LGHNA and CDR2 is YSLEER. In DNA, the CDR3 is TGCGCCAGCAGCCAGGCCGCAAGGACAGGGACGACAGATACGCAGTATTTT. As protein: CASSQAARTGTTDTQYF.

The rearrangement uses TRBV12-3 or TRBV12-4 and TRBJ2-2; D gene ambiguous. This CDR3 spans 14 amino acids. V lost 10 bases to trimming and J lost 3 bases, with 15 bases between them. CDR3 in DNA: TGTGCCAACCAGGCGGACCCGTACACCGGGGAGCTGTTTTTT. Translating it yields CANQADPYTGELFF.

This clonotype was observed a few times. The chain combines TRBV9 with TRBJ2-7; D unresolved. The CDR3 runs to 14 residues. Trimming took 4 bases from V and 2 from J, leaving 13 bases between them. Germline V gene data show CDR1 as SGDLS and CDR2 as YYNGEE. DNA of the CDR3: TGTGCCAGCAGCCCGACGATGCAAGCCTACGAGCAGTACTTC. Protein sequence: CASSPTMQAYEQYF.

The table lists this clonotype with a few counts. V usage is TRBV23-1 and J usage is TRBJ2-7; possibly TRBD2 for D (6 bases). TRBV23-1 is annotated as an ORF whose role is uncertain. The germline V and J ends were trimmed by 0 bases and 7 bases, with 19 bases remaining between them. This CDR3 spans 16 amino acids. CDR3 sequence reads: CASSQSTAGPLREQYF. Written as DNA, the CDR3 is TGCGCCAGCAGTCAATCGACTGCGGGACCGCTACGAGAGCAGTACTTC.

This clonotype came up a few times. J is TRBJ1-1 and V is TRBV20-1; 10 nucleotides agree with TRBD1. V lost 5 bases to trimming and J lost 3 bases; unmatched junction nucleotides: 3. CDR1 and CDR2 from the germline V gene are DFQATT and SNEGSKA (reference sequence). This CDR3 spans 13 amino acids. CDR3 sequence reads: CSAGTGEHTEAFF. CDR3 nucleotides: TGCAGTGCTGGGACAGGGGAGCACACTGAAGCTTTCTTT.

The genes are TRBV11-2 and TRBJ2-1; unclear D gene. The CDR3 sequence is 13 residues long. The V gene lost 4 bases and the J gene lost 4 bases, with 8 bases spanning the gap. Germline V gives CDR1 SGHAT, CDR2 FQNNGV. CDR3 nucleotides: TGTGCCAGCAGCTCGTTAGGGTACAATGAGCAGTTCTTC. This sequence encodes CASSSLGYNEQFF.

The table lists this clonotype with a few counts. J is TRBJ2-5 and V is TRBV11-2; D may match TRBD1 or TRBD2 (5 bases each). This CDR3 has 14 residues. V lost 5 bases, J lost 4 bases, and 14 bases lay in between. The germline CDR1 and CDR2 sequences are SGHAT and FQNNGV. The DNA for the CDR3 is TGTGCCAGCAGCCTCCTTGGGGGTTTAGAGACCCAGTACTTC. Its translation: CASSLLGGLETQYF.

Many counts were recorded for this clonotype. V is TRBV11-3 and J is TRBJ2-3; D unresolved. The CDR3 consists of 15 residues. V was pared by 4 bases and J by 6 bases, with 17 bases between. The V gene's germline CDR1 is SGHNT and CDR2 YENEEA. The CDR3 sequence: CASSSMGNPPDTQYF. The CDR3 DNA reads as TGTGCCAGCAGCTCCATGGGGAACCCCCCGGATACGCAGTATTTT.

This clonotype was picked up many times. This chain links TRBV20-1 with TRBJ2-7, with D possibly being TRBD2 (5 bases). Trimming removed 4 bases at V and 2 bases at J, with 12 bases between. The CDR3 consists of 13 residues. Germline CDR1 is DFQATT and CDR2 is SNEGSKA (reference sequence). In nucleotides, the CDR3 is TGCAGTGCTAACGCGGGCCAGACCTACGAGCAGTACTTC. It encodes CSANAGQTYEQYF.

J is TRBJ2-7 and V is TRBV7-6, with a possible D match to TRBD1 (6 bases). CDR3 length equals 15 residues. Looked up from germline, CDR1 is SGHVS and CDR2 is FNYEAQ. V was pared by 5 bases and J by 2 bases, with 16 bases between. The CDR3 nucleotides are TGTGCCAGCAGCCTCACGACAGGCCTAGCCTACGAGCAGTACTTC. As protein: CASSLTTGLAYEQYF. Full variable domain (rest looked up from reference TRBV7-6 and TRBJ2-7): GAGVSQSPRYKVTKRGQDVALRCDPISGHVSLYWYRQALGQGPEFLTYFNYEAQQDKSGLPNDRFSAERPEGSISTLTIQRTEQRDSAMYRCASSLTTGLAYEQYFGPGTRLTVT.

This clonotype was picked up a small number of times. The genes are TRBV14 and TRBJ2-1, with 8 bases identical to TRBD2. V shed 2 bases, J shed 10 bases, and the junction held 13 bases outside the gene matches. This CDR3 spans 16 amino acids. CDR1 SGHDN and CDR2 FVKESK come from the germline V gene. DNA for the CDR3: TGTGCCAGCAGCCAAATGAAAGCGAGCGGGAGAGACGAGCAGTTCTTC. It codes for CASSQMKASGRDEQFF.

The chain carries TRBV29-1 and TRBJ2-7, with D tentatively TRBD1 (6 bases). V was pared by 3 bases and J by 5 bases, with 17 bases between. CDR1 SQVTM and CDR2 ANQGSEA come from the germline V gene. CDR3 length: 14 amino acids. The CDR3 DNA reads as TGCAGCGTTGATGGCCAACAGGGTGGCCACGAGCAGTACTTC. Translated, it gives CSVDGQQGGHEQYF.

The chain employs TRBV29-1 and TRBJ2-3, with a tentative D call TRBD2 (6 bases). This CDR3 comprises 13 residues. The V gene lost 8 bases and the J gene lost 0 bases, with 12 bases spanning the gap. Germline CDR1 SQVTM, CDR2 ANQGSEA. The CDR3 reads CSSSGPSTDTQYF. Written as DNA, the CDR3 is TGCAGCTCGAGCGGGCCTAGCACAGATACGCAGTATTTT.

This clonotype was found many times. V usage is TRBV25-1 and J usage is TRBJ2-2; 14 nucleotides match TRBD2. Trimming cost V 5 bases and J 5 bases; bases outside gene matches: 10. The V gene's germline CDR1 is MGHDK and CDR2 SYGVNS. This CDR3 spans 18 amino acids. The CDR3 DNA reads TGTGCCAGCAGTCCACGGGGACTAGCGGGAGTAGTAACCGGGGAGCTGTTTTTT. It codes for CASSPRGLAGVVTGELFF.

CDR3 in amino acids: CSGRQAYEQYF. In DNA form, the CDR3 reads TGCAGCGGCCGACAGGCTTACGAGCAGTACTTC. The rearrangement uses TRBV29-1 and TRBJ2-7; weak D call: TRBD1 (6 bases). Germline V gene lookup returns CDR1 SQVTM and CDR2 ANQGSEA. CDR3 length: 11 amino acids. Trimming pared 7 bases from V and 4 bases from J, leaving 11 bases between.

The chain links TRBV6-5 to TRBJ1-6, with D hard to call. From germline, CDR1 is MNHEY and CDR2 SVGAGI. Deletions cut 0 bases from V and 9 bases from J, with 6 bases between. The CDR3 consists of 13 residues. This CDR3 reads CASSYSEFSPLHF. CDR3 bases: TGTGCCAGCAGTTACTCTGAGTTTTCACCCCTCCACTTT.

This clonotype has a count of ten or more. This rearrangement joins TRBV7-2 to TRBJ2-5; no clear D gene. The CDR3 is 15 amino acids. Germline V CDR1 and CDR2: SGHTA, FQGNSA. V lost 1 base and J 7 bases, leaving 16 bases between the germline ends. The CDR3 region is CASSLENGFTGTQYF. CDR3 bases: TGTGCCAGCAGCTTAGAGAACGGGTTCACGGGGACCCAGTACTTC. The variable domain in full, with the rest retrieved from reference TRBV7-2 and TRBJ2-5, is GAGVSQSPSNKVTEKGKDVELRCDPISGHTALYWYRQSLGQGLEFLIYFQGNSAPDKSGLPSDRFSAERTGGSVSTLTIQRTQQEDSAVYLCASSLENGFTGTQYFGPGTRLLVL.

This clonotype occurred many times. In DNA, the CDR3 is TGTGCCAGCAGCTTAGTTCGCCTAGCGGGAGGGTCGTACAATGAGCAGTTCTTC. This encodes CASSLVRLAGGSYNEQFF. The chain links TRBV7-9 to TRBJ2-1; TRBD2 matches 12 bases. The CDR3 runs to 18 residues. Germline CDR1 and CDR2: SEHNR and FQNEAQ (reference sequence). With 1 base clipped from V and 4 bases from J, the junction kept 8 bases outside the gene matches.

In its sample, this clonotype was seen a few times. The chain uses TRBV20-1 and TRBJ1-2; the match to TRBD1 covers 7 bases. The CDR3 extends over 14 amino acids. After removal of 2 bases from V and 4 bases from J, the junction contained 7 bases not matched to a gene. From germline, CDR1 is DFQATT and CDR2 SNEGSKA (reference sequence). In DNA, the CDR3 is TGCAGTGCTAGATACACAGGGGACGGCTATGGCTACACCTTC. Protein sequence: CSARYTGDGYGYTF.

This clonotype has ten or more counts. V gene TRBV9 combines with J gene TRBJ2-1; 7 bases line up with TRBD2. V gave up 4 bases and J gave up 2 bases; unmatched junction bases: 6. This CDR3 contains 15 residues. The V gene's germline CDR1 is SGDLS and CDR2 YYNGEE. CDR3 residues: CASSNRLAAYNEQFF. In DNA, the CDR3 is TGTGCCAGCAGCAACAGACTAGCAGCCTACAATGAGCAGTTCTTC. Supplemented by reference TRBV9 and TRBJ2-1, the full variable domain reads DSGVTQTPKHLITATGQRVTLRCSPRSGDLSVYWYQQSLDQGLQFLIQYYNGEERAKGNILERFSAQQFPDLHSELNLSSLELGDSALYFCASSNRLAAYNEQFFGPGTRLTVL.

The rearrangement uses TRBV3-1 and TRBJ2-7, with TRBD2 identical over 11 bases. CDR1 is LGHDT, CDR2 YNNKEL, per germline (reference sequence). CDR3 length: 16 residues. J was trimmed by 0 bases and V by 4 bases; bases with no gene match: 5. CDR3 in DNA: TGTGCCAGCAGCCTTCGGACTAGCGGGTTCTCCTACGAGCAGTACTTC. Its protein product is CASSLRTSGFSYEQYF.

CDR3 amino acids: CATSRDHAETQYF. CDR3 sequence (DNA): TGTGCCACCAGCAGAGATCATGCAGAGACCCAGTACTTC. The chain combines TRBV15 with TRBJ2-5; D uncertain. This CDR3 has 13 residues. The ends were cut back, 0 bases at V and 4 bases at J, with 6 bases in the middle. CDR1 is LNHNV, CDR2 YYDKDF, per germline (reference sequence).

This clonotype was detected only a few times. The chain combines TRBV27 with TRBJ1-5; 7 bases fit TRBD1. Trimming took 1 base from V and 5 from J; bases not matched to a gene: 5. The germline CDR1 and CDR2 sequences are MNHEY and SMNVEV (reference sequence). The CDR3 is 15 amino acids. In nucleotides, the CDR3 is TGTGCCAGCAGTTTATTAGGGGACAGAGATCAGCCCCAGCATTTT. Translation gives CASSLLGDRDQPQHF.